This T cell receptor (beta chain) was retrieved from a study of molecular identifiers for immune sequencing clone quantification. For the study at large: Four of five splits of RNA from around 18,000 or 91,000 naive CD8 cells were sequenced in replicates. Notes on the study in general: Molecules of identical TCR sharing a barcode could underestimate highly expanded clone sizes.

When naive CD8 T cells were sorted, they were gated as CD8+CD4-CCR7+CD45RA+. The CDR3 length is 15 residues. The V and J ends lost 5 bases and 6 bases, in that order; junction bases with no gene match: 10. Germline CDR1 is LNHDA and CDR2 is SQIVND (reference sequence). A remark on this clonotype: Its cognate antigen is unknown.

Previously described methods and listed TCR primers were used for bulk TCR libraries. TCRdb re-called the PCR reads with MiXCR, one entry per CDR3 protein. Here the sample spans tens of thousands of distinct CDR3 sequences, roughly 25% being singletons. The J gene is TRBJ2-7, the V gene TRBV19, with TRBD1 matching 10 bases. This receptor was taken from a human donor in good health. Some libraries in this study had Jurkat cell RNA spiked in. The sequenced material came from naive CD8+ T cells from blood, with Jurkat cell RNA spiked in. Documented subset: FACS-sorted CD8+CD4-CCR7+CD45RA+ naive T cells. The CDR3 is CASSLGTGDVPEQYF. Written as DNA, the CDR3 is TGTGCCAGTAGTCTCGGGACAGGGGATGTCCCCGAGCAGTACTTC. Using reference TRBV19 and TRBJ2-7 for the parts outside the CDR3, the full variable domain is DGGITQSPKYLFRKEGQNVTLSCEQNLNHDAMYWYRQDPGQGLRLIYYSQIVNDFQKGDIAEGYSVSREKKESFPLTVTSAQKNPTAFYLCASSLGTGDVPEQYFGPGTRLTVT.